This TCR beta chain is drawn from a study of shared clonotypes between healthy human individuals (TCRdb year 2020). Background on the whole study: Three men and a couple of women, aged 18 to 49 years, made up the cohort. To increase sequencing depth and limit assay-specific biases, TCR repertoire library preparation and sequencing were carried out by different laboratories using diverse techniques. Each donor's leukapheresis produced roughly between about 0.85 and 10 billion PBMCs. Blood TCR repertoires of a handful of healthy adults were deeply sequenced to estimate repertoire size and the extent of clonotype sharing between individuals. Per donor, three plates each were used for CD4 naive and CD4 memory, two for CD8 naive, and one for CD8 memory.

TCR CDR3 regions were amplified from genomic DNA by multiplex PCR using the deep immunoSEQ assay. Genomic DNA extracted from each cell subset was distributed evenly over all wells of several immunoSEQ 96-well plates, and each plate served as one replicate. For sorted subsets, roughly 200 ng of genomic DNA, equivalent to some 30,000 T cell genomes, went into each replicate PCR. The purified libraries were quantified using a Qubit 3.0 fluorometer, sized with a Bioanalyzer 2100, and then quantified again using the KAPA Library Quantification kit. Every immunoSEQ 96-well plate was sequenced on a separate single-read 150-cycle Illumina NextSeq 550 flow cell. The authors processed their data as follows. Because only junctional sequences without quality scores were contained in the immunoSEQ output, filtering matching that applied to full-length reads could not be performed. To assign V/J genes and CDR3, sequences were annotated against IMGT germline references using PyIR, a Python wrapper for IgBLAST v1.9. Reads with weak V/J assignments (E-value above 1e-6), missing CDR3, stop codons, out-of-frame junctions, or ambiguous translated residues were removed. A V3J clonotype was defined by an identical inferred V gene, J gene, and CDR3 amino acid sequence. Percentage overlap between repertoires was calculated by dividing the number of shared unique clonotypes by the size of the smaller repertoire. Richness of each repertoire was evaluated using RTK rarefaction, the Chao1 estimator, and Recon v2.1 estimates of unobserved clonotypes. Generation probabilities were computed with OLGA for all TCRbeta clonotypes obtained by the gDNA method from four donors. Drawn from immuneACCESS, this table holds only the in-frame rearrangements with V and J called that TCRdb kept. Clones are partly lost; checked studies trace under half to an unresolved V gene and leave the rest unexplained. The V and J calls and clone size come from that table; D and trimming were worked out from the DNA. Here the sample has approximately 700,000 clones; around four fifths occur a single time. 1.5% to 2% of the sample lies in the top ten.

The donors were healthy, HIV-negative adults with no recently reported acute infections or vaccinations. Only Caucasian adults living in Nashville, Tennessee, USA were represented among the donors. CD4+ T cells were enriched through magnetic negative selection, after which naive cells were positively selected on CD45RA and the remaining negative fraction served as the memory subset. After blood collection by leukapheresis, PBMCs were isolated using Ficoll-Histopaque density gradient centrifugation and then cryopreserved in the vapor phase of liquid nitrogen. Analytical flow cytometry was used to check the purity and quantity of every magnetically sorted T cell population. Genomic DNA was isolated from each sorted fraction and quantified by UV absorbance on a Nanodrop 2000c. The CDR3 has 16 amino acids, counting the end cysteine and phenylalanine. Just the 48-base CDR3 DNA is kept, in frame starting at base 1. The junction carries 11 bases between V and J, which are trimmed by 2 bases and 0 bases respectively. Per the germline V gene, ENHRY is the CDR1 and SYGVKD is the CDR2.

Notes on this clone: Its target antigen remains unknown. Per-base quality was not reported, and no clone a single base away is much larger than it.

On the study overall, not on this receptor specifically: Compared with non-shared clonotypes, the clonotypes found in all four sorted-subset donors had higher generation probabilities. Pairwise subsampling led to the expectation that sequencing depth would affect the degree of clonotype sharing among donors. When a handful of donors were compared, the shared fraction of clonotypes was 5% to 6.5% for naive CD4, around 4% for naive CD8, about 2.4% for memory CD4, and less than 0.45% for memory CD8. Incomplete sequencing was indicated by rarefaction of sorted-subset datasets, despite the large sequencing depth. The genetic and exposure-history diversity represented was limited by the small number of donors. Only blood was sampled, and tissue TCR repertoires likely differ from those in blood. Larger estimated clonotype richness was generally found for naive subsets than for memory subsets.

The chain is encoded by TRBV10-3 joined to TRBJ1-3; a confident D gene designation cannot be given. The sample comprised memory CD4+ T cells sorted from blood. Read against the paper, the sample's cell subset or site label means: CD45RA-negative fraction. The source is a woman aged 25 to 45 in good health. The DNA sequence is given as TGTGCCATCAGTGAGGACGGCCGGATCTCTGGAAACACCATATATTTT. Its translation is CAISEDGRISGNTIYF.